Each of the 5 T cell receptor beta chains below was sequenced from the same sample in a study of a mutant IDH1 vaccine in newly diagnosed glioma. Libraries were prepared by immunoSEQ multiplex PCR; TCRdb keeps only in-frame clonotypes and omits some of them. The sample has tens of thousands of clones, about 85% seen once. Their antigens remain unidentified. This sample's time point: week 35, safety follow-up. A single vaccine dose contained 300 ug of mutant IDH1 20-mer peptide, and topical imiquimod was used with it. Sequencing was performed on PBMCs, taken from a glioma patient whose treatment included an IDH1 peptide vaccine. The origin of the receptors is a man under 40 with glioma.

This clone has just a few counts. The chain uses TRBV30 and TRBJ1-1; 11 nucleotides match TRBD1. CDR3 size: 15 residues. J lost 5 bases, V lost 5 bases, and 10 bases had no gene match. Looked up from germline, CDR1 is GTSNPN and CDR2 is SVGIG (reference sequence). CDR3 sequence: CAWDPGQGVETEAFF. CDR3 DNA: TGTGCCTGGGACCCGGGACAGGGGGTAGAAACTGAAGCTTTCTTT.

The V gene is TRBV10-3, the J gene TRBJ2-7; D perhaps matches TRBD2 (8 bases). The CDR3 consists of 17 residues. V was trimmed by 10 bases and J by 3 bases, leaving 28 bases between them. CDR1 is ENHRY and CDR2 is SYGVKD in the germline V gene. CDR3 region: CATGREDMGTEGYEQYF. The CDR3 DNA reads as TGTGCCACCGGGAGGGAGGATATGGGGACAGAGGGCTACGAGCAGTACTTC.

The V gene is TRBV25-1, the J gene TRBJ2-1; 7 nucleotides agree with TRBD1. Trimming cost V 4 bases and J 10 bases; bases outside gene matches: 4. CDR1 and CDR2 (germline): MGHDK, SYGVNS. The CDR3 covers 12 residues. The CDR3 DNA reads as TGTGCCAGCAGTGGACAGGGTATCGAGCAGTTCTTC. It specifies CASSGQGIEQFF.

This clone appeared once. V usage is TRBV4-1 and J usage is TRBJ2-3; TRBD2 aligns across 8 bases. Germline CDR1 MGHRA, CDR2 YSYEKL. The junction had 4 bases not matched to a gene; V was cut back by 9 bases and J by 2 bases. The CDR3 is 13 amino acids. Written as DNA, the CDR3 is TGCGCCAGTAGCGGGGAAAACACAGATACGCAGTATTTT. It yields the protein CASSGENTDTQYF.

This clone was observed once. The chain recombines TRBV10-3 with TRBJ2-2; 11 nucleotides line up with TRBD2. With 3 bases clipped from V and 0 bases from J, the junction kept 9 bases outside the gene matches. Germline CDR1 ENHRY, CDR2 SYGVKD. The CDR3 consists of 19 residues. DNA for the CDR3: TGTGCCATCAGTGACCCTGCCGGGACTAGCGGCGCGAACACCGGGGAGCTGTTTTTT. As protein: CAISDPAGTSGANTGELFF.